This T cell receptor (beta chain) was observed in a study of blood T cell repertoires in COVID-19. CDR3 length: 12 residues. V shed 4 bases and J shed 11 bases, with 12 bases lying between them. CDR1 MNHEY and CDR2 SVGAGI come from the germline V gene. TCRdb's copy holds only in-frame clones and misses some; the assay was immunoSEQ multiplex PCR. The sample carries over 350,000 clones, 70% to 90% recorded once. The gene calls are TRBV6-5 and TRBJ1-3, with no clear D. The sequencing input was peripheral blood. This receptor was taken from a woman aged 25-40 years with active or convalescent COVID-19. CDR3 sequence: CASSSPGFAIYF. CDR3 nucleotide sequence: TGTGCCAGCAGTTCACCGGGATTTGCCATATATTTT.